The 9 T cell receptor beta chains below come from one sample, sequenced in a study of shared clonotypes between healthy human individuals. The method was immunoSEQ multiplex PCR; TCRdb's version includes in-frame clones alone and lacks a portion of them. The table records hundreds of thousands of clones, roughly 95% of them present only once. Selected positively for CCR7 and CD45RO-negative, naive CD8 cells excluded terminally differentiated effector memory CD45RA+ cells. The sequenced sample consisted of naive CD8+ T cells sorted from blood. The receptors derive from a woman in her twenties or thirties in good health.

The genes are TRBV7-9 and TRBJ2-5; 11 nucleotides line up with TRBD2. The CDR3 length is 18 residues. J lost 1 base, V lost 5 bases, and 12 bases had no gene match. Germline V gene data show CDR1 as SEHNR and CDR2 as FQNEAQ (reference sequence). The CDR3 nucleotides are TGTGCCAGCAGCCAAGGACTAGCGGGCGCGTTATCCCAAGAGACCCAGTACTTC. Translation gives CASSQGLAGALSQETQYF.

This rearrangement joins TRBV27 to TRBJ2-1; no clear D. The CDR3 consists of 14 residues. In germline, CDR1 is MNHEY, CDR2 SMNVEV (reference sequence). Trimming removed 2 bases from V and 9 bases from J, with 14 bases in between. For the CDR3, the DNA is TGTGCCAGCAGTTTAGGGCTAGAAACGGTTGAGCAGTTCTTC. Its protein is CASSLGLETVEQFF.

This rearrangement joins TRBV11-2 to TRBJ2-1, with 10 positions matching TRBD2. This CDR3 spans 15 amino acids. V gave up 7 bases and J gave up 7 bases; unmatched junction bases: 10. The germline gives CDR1 SGHAT, CDR2 FQNNGV. The CDR3 sequence is CASKTVAGGRNEQFF. The CDR3 nucleotides read TGTGCCAGCAAGACGGTAGCGGGAGGACGGAATGAGCAGTTCTTC.

The chain combines TRBV19 with TRBJ2-7; TRBD1 agrees at 9 bases. V shed 6 bases, J shed 2 bases, and the junction held 8 bases outside the gene matches. Germline V gene lookup returns CDR1 LNHDA and CDR2 SQIVND (reference sequence). This CDR3 contains 15 residues. CDR3 protein: CASSLQGALTYEQYF. CDR3 sequence (DNA): TGTGCCAGTAGCCTACAGGGGGCCCTTACCTACGAGCAGTACTTC. Looking up the rest from reference TRBV19 and TRBJ2-7 gives the full variable domain: DGGITQSPKYLFRKEGQNVTLSCEQNLNHDAMYWYRQDPGQGLRLIYYSQIVNDFQKGDIAEGYSVSREKKESFPLTVTSAQKNPTAFYLCASSLQGALTYEQYFGPGTRLTVT.

The gene calls are TRBV4-2 and TRBJ2-1, with TRBD2 identical over 7 bases. CDR1 is LGHNA, CDR2 YNFKEQ, per germline. With V trimmed by 5 bases and J by 0 bases, 4 bases remained unmatched. The CDR3 loop spans 15 amino acids. Here the CDR3 DNA reads TGTGCCAGCAGCAGCGGGGCGGGCTCCTACAATGAGCAGTTCTTC. It is translated as CASSSGAGSYNEQFF.

The gene calls are TRBV28 and TRBJ2-7, with D possibly being TRBD2 (6 bases). The CDR3 is made up of 14 amino acids. CDR1 and CDR2 (germline): MDHEN, SYDVKM. Trimming shortened V by 2 bases and J by 4 bases, and 12 bases separated the two germline ends. For the CDR3, the DNA is TGTGCCAGCAGTTTAGCCGGGACTGAATACGAGCAGTACTTC. Amino acid sequence: CASSLAGTEYEQYF. Full variable domain (missing parts from reference TRBV28 and TRBJ2-7): DVKVTQSSRYLVKRTGEKVFLECVQDMDHENMFWYRQDPGLGLRLIYFSYDVKMKEKGDIPEGYSVSREKKERFSLILESASTNQTSMYLCASSLAGTEYEQYFGPGTRLTVT.

The V call is TRBV6-5, the J call TRBJ2-3; D perhaps matches TRBD2 (5 bases). This CDR3 region has 16 residues. V shed 2 bases and J shed 6 bases, with 18 bases lying between them. Germline V gene data show CDR1 as MNHEY and CDR2 as SVGAGI. This CDR3 reads CASSYDRSGSEDTQYF. Written as DNA, the CDR3 is TGTGCCAGCAGTTACGATCGTTCGGGGTCAGAGGATACGCAGTATTTT.

This rearrangement joins TRBV30 to TRBJ2-7, with TRBD1 matching over 7 bases. Germline V gene sequence: CDR1 GTSNPN, CDR2 SVGIG (reference sequence). This CDR3 spans 14 amino acids. V was clipped by 2 bases and J by 3 bases; unmatched bases: 7. CDR3 nucleotides: TGTGCCTGGAGTATGACAGGGATGGACTACGAGCAGTACTTC. Amino acid sequence: CAWSMTGMDYEQYF.

The genes are TRBV28 and TRBJ2-7; maybe TRBD2 (5 bases). Germline CDR1 MDHEN, CDR2 SYDVKM. This CDR3 region has 14 residues. The germline V and J ends were trimmed by 5 bases and 5 bases, with 16 bases remaining between them. The CDR3 DNA reads as TGTGCCAGCAGTGTCTTCTCCGGGATGCACGAGCAGTACTTC. Translated, it gives CASSVFSGMHEQYF.